This T cell receptor beta chain was obtained from a study of Ad26.COV2.S vaccination and SARS-CoV-2 variants. At the level of the study: Enrolled in COV1001, the donor was in the Ad26.COV2.S trial arm, which received the vaccine.

Using immunoSEQ multiplex PCR, the repertoire was profiled, and TCRdb retains in-frame clones only, with some absent. The profile covers 250,000 or so clones, with approximately 88% appearing a single time and just under 3% taken by the ten largest. Looked up from germline, CDR1 is SGDLS and CDR2 is YYNGEE. Trimming pared 5 bases from V and 1 base from J, leaving 4 bases between. This CDR3 is 13 amino acids long. This sample's treatment: approximately 18 received Ad26.COV2.S at low or high dose, single or two shots; roughly five received placebo; per-sample allocation not given. At day 63 after the first vaccine or placebo injection, samples were drawn.

The sequencing here drew on peripheral blood, taken in a trial of Ad26.COV2.S vaccine versus placebo. The V gene is TRBV9, the J gene TRBJ2-6; no reliable D call. This clonotype originated in a person between 18 and 65 years old who received the Ad26.COV2.S COVID-19 vaccine or a placebo. The CDR3 spells CASSWSGANVLTF. The CDR3 DNA sequence: TGTGCCAGCAGTTGGTCTGGGGCCAACGTCCTGACTTTC. The full variable domain, completed using reference TRBV9 and TRBJ2-6, is DSGVTQTPKHLITATGQRVTLRCSPRSGDLSVYWYQQSLDQGLQFLIQYYNGEERAKGNILERFSAQQFPDLHSELNLSSLELGDSALYFCASSWSGANVLTFGAGSRLTVL.